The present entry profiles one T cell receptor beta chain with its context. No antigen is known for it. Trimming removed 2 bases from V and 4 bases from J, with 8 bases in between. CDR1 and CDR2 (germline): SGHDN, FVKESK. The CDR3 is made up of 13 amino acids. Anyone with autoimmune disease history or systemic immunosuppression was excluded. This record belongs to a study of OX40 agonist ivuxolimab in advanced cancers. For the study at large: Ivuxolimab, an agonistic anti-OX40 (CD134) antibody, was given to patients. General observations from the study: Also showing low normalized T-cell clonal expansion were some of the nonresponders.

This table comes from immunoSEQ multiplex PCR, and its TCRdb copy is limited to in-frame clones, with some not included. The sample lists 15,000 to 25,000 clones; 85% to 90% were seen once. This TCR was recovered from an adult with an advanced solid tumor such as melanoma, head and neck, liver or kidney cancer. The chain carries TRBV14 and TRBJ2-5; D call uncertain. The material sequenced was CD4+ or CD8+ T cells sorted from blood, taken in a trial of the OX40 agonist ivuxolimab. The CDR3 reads CASSQLIGETQYF. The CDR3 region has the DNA TGTGCCAGCAGCCAACTCATAGGAGAGACCCAGTACTTC.